The present T cell receptor (beta chain) was sequenced within a study of cytomegalovirus exposure and HLA in healthy donors. With 60 Vbeta and 13 Jbeta primers, the PCR was carried out. Method: immunoSEQ multiplex PCR; TCRdb's copy keeps in-frame clones and lacks some. The table has about 200,000 clones, approximately 83% seen once; the top ten hold 0.098%. Between the trimmed V and J ends, which lost 2 bases and 3 bases, there was a span of 17 bases. The CDR3 sequence is 16 residues long. Germline V gene lookup returns CDR1 MNHEY and CDR2 SVGAGI. Findings of the study overall: Cytomegalovirus-associated TCR beta chains were listed, numbering some 150.

In the case of this clone: Its antigen is not identified.

This TCR came from a boy under 10 years old in good health and CMV-seronegative. This chain joins TRBV6-5 and TRBJ2-7; D is possibly TRBD2 (5 bases). The source material was PBMCs. The DNA of the CDR3 is TGTGCCAGCAGTTACGAGGCGGGCCTCCTTAGCTACGAGCAGTACTTC. Protein sequence: CASSYEAGLLSYEQYF.